This T cell receptor (beta chain) originates from a study of beta chain features in type 1 diabetes. Reverse transcribing all isolated RNA meant expressed TCRB transcripts were sequenced. Sequenced naive, central memory and regulatory T cell samples produced an average of about 3.57 million reads. Sequenced by immunoSEQ multiplex PCR; TCRdb stores in-frame clones only, minus some. The sample has almost 350,000 clones, 15% to 20% seen once; the top ten hold approximately 0.046%. In total, each donor contributed a single heparinised blood draw that averaged around 100 mL. Turning to this clone: The antigen is undetermined.

The study's findings and limits: Junctions at VDJ sites from type 1 diabetes patients had fewer insertions and more deletions. Researchers reported that naive, central memory and Treg TCRB repertoires appeared more similar in patients than in healthy donors.

From germline, CDR1 is MNHEY and CDR2 SMNVEV (reference sequence). V was clipped by 2 bases and J by 8 bases, with 21 bases between them. This CDR3 spans 16 amino acids. This receptor was taken from a woman in her late teens or twenties in good health. The chain carries TRBV27 and TRBJ1-2, with D maybe TRBD1 (6 bases). Material for sequencing was naive CD4+ T cells from blood. This CDR3 reads CASSLGRGGLIRGYTF. The CDR3 DNA follows: TGTGCCAGCAGTTTAGGGAGGGGGGGCCTGATTAGAGGCTACACCTTC.